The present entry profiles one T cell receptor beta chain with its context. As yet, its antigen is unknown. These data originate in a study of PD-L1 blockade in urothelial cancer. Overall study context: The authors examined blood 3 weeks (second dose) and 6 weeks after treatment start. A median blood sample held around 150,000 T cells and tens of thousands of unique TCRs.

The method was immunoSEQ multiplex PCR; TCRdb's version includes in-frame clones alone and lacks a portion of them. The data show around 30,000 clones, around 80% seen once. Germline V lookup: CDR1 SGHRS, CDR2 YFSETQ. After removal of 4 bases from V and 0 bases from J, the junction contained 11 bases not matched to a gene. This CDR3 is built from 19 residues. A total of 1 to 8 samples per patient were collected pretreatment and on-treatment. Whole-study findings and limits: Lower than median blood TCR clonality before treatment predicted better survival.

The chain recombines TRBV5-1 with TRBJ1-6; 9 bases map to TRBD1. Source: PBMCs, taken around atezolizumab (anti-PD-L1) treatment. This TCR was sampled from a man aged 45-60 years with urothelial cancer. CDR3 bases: TGCGCCAGCAGCACGGGACAGGGAAGGGGGAGCTCCTATAATTCACCCCTCCACTTT. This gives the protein CASSTGQGRGSSYNSPLHF.